This T cell receptor (beta chain) was retrieved from a study of CD8 T cells in Susac syndrome. A quantity of about 0.5 to 1 ug RNA underwent reverse transcription using random hexamers. TCRdb re-called the immunoSEQ multiplex PCR reads through MiXCR, storing one row per CDR3 protein. Seen here are more than 200,000 distinct CDR3 sequences, 80% to 95% observed once, and the top ten hold approximately 0.07%. Germline V gene lookup returns CDR1 SEHNR and CDR2 FQNEAQ (reference sequence). The CDR3 runs 17 residues. Trimming cost V 2 bases and J 1 base; bases outside gene matches: 10. The sequencing input was CD4+ T cells from PBMCs. The receptor was isolated from a human donor with multiple sclerosis. This chain joins TRBV7-9 and TRBJ1-1, with 7 bases fitting TRBD1. CDR3 nucleotides: TGTGCCAGCAGCTTAATAAGGTCGACAGGGAGGAACACTGAAGCTTTCTTT. Its protein product is CASSLIRSTGRNTEAFF.